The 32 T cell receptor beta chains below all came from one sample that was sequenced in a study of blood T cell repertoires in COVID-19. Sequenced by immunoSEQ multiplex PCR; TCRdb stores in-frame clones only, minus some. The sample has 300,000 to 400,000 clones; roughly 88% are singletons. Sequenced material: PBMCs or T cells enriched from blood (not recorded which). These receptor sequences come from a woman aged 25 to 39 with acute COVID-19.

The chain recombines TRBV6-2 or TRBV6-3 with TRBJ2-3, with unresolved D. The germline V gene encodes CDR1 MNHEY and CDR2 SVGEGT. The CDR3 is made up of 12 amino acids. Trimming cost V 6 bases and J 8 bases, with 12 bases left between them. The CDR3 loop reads CASSPSYGTQYF. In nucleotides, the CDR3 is TGTGCCAGCAGCCCATCGTACGGTACGCAGTATTTT.

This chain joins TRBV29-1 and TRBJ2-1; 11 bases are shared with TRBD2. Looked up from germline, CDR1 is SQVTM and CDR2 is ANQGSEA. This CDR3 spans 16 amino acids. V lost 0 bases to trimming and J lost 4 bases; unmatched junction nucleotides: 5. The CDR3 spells CSVEDPLAGGYNEQFF. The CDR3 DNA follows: TGCAGCGTTGAAGATCCCCTAGCGGGAGGTTACAATGAGCAGTTCTTC.

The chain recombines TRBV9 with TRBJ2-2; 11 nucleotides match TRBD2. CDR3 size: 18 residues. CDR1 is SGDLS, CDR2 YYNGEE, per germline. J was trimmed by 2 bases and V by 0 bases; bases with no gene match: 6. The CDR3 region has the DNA TGTGCCAGCAGCGTAGGTCTACTAGCGGGGGTCAACACCGGGGAGCTGTTTTTT. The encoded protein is CASSVGLLAGVNTGELFF.

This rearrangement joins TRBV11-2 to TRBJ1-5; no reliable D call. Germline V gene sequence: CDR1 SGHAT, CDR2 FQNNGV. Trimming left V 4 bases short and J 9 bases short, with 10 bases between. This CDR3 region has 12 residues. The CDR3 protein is CASSSRDAPQHF. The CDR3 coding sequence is TGTGCCAGCAGCTCACGAGATGCGCCCCAGCATTTT.

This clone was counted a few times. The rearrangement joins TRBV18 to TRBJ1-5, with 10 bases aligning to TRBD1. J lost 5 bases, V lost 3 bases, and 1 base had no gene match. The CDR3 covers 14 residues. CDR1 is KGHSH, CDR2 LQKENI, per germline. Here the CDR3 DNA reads TGTGCCAGCTCACCGACAGGGGGCGATCAGCCCCAGCATTTT. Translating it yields CASSPTGGDQPQHF.

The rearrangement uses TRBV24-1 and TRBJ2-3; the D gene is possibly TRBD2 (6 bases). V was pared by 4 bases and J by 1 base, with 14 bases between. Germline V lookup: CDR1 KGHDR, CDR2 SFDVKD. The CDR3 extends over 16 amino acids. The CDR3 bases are TGTGCCACCAGTGACTCCCCGGGGGACGGCACAGATACGCAGTATTTT. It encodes CATSDSPGDGTDTQYF.

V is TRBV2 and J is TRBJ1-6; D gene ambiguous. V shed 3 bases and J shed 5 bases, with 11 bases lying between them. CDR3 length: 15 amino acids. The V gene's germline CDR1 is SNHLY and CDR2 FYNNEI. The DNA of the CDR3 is TGTGCCAGCAGTGAGTACCTGGCCGATAATTCACCCCTCCACTTT. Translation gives CASSEYLADNSPLHF.

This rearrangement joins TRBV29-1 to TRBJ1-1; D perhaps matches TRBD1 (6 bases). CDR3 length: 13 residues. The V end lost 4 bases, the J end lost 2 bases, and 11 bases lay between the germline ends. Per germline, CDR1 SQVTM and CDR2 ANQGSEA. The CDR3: CSVVGQINTEAFF. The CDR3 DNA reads TGCAGCGTTGTAGGACAGATAAACACTGAAGCTTTCTTT.

Here the CDR3 reads CASSLSDRGRTYGYTF. In DNA form, the CDR3 reads TGTGCCAGCAGCTTGAGTGACAGGGGAAGGACCTATGGCTACACCTTC. The chain combines TRBV5-6 with TRBJ1-2; 8 nucleotides line up with TRBD1. Looked up from germline, CDR1 is SGHDT and CDR2 is YYEEEE. The CDR3 is 16 amino acids. V lost 1 base and J lost 4; bases outside the gene matches: 9.

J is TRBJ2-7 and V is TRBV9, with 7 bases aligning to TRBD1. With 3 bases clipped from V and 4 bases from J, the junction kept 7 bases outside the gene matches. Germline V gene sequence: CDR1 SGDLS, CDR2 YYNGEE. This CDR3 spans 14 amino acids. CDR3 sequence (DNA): TGTGCCAGCAGCGAGAGGGACAGTCGTTACGAGCAGTACTTC. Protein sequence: CASSERDSRYEQYF.

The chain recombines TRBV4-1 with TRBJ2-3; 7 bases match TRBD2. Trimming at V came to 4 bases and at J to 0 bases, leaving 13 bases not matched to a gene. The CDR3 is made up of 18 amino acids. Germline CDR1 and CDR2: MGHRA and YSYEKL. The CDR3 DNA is TGCGCCAGCAGCCCACGTAGCGGGCTCGGGACTAGCACAGATACGCAGTATTTT. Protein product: CASSPRSGLGTSTDTQYF.

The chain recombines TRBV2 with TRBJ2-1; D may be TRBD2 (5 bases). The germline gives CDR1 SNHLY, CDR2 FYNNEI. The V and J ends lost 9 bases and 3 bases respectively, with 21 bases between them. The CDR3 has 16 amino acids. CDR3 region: CASSRLPTTSYNEQFF. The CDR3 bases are TGTGCCAGTAGTCGTCTCCCAACAACTAGCTACAATGAGCAGTTCTTC.

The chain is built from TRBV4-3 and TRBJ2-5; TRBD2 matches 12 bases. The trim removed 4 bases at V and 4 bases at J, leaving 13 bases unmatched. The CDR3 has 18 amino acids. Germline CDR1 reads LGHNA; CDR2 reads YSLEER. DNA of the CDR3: TGCGCCAGCAGCCCCCACCTGGCTAGCGGGGGGGCCGGAGAGACCCAGTACTTC. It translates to CASSPHLASGGAGETQYF.

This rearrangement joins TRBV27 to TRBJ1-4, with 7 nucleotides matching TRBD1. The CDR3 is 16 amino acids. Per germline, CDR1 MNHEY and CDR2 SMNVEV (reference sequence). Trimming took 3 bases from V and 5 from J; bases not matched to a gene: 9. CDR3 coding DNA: TGTGCCAGCAGTTTGTGGAGGGGGCCAGGGAATGAAAAACTGTTTTTT. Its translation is CASSLWRGPGNEKLFF.

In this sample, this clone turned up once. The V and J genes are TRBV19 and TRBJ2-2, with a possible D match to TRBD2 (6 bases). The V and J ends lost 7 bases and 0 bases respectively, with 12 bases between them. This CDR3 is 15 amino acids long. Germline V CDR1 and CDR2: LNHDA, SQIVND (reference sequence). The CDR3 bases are TGTGCCAGTACCCCGGGGGAAACGAACACCGGGGAGCTGTTTTTT. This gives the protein CASTPGETNTGELFF.

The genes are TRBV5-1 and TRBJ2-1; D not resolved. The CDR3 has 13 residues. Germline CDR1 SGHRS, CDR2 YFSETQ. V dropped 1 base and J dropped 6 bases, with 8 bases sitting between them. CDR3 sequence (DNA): TGCGCCAGCAGCTTGACTTGGAGCAATGAGCAGTTCTTC. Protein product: CASSLTWSNEQFF.

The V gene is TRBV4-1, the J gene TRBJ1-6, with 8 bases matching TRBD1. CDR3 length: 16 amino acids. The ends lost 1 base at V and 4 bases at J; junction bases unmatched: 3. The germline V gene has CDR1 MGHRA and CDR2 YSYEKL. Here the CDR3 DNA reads TGCGCCAGCAGCCAAGGGACAGGGAAATATAATTCACCCCTCCACTTT. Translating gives CASSQGTGKYNSPLHF.

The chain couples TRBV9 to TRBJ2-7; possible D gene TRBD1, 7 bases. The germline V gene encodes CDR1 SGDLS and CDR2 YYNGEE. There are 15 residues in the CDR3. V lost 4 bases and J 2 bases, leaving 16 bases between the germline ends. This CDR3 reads CASSQEPRGAYEQYF. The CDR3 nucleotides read TGTGCCAGCAGCCAAGAACCCAGGGGGGCCTACGAGCAGTACTTC.

In DNA, the CDR3 is TGTGCCACCAGTGATCAAGGCAGGGCCTATGGCTACACCTTC. Translated: CATSDQGRAYGYTF. The rearrangement joins TRBV24-1 to TRBJ1-2, with D maybe TRBD1 (5 bases). V was pared by 3 bases and J by 4 bases, with 11 bases between. The CDR3 consists of 14 residues. Germline V CDR1 and CDR2: KGHDR, SFDVKD.

The CDR3 coding sequence is TGTGCCAGTAGATGGGACAGATATCAGCCCCAGCATTTT. This codes for CASRWDRYQPQHF. This chain joins TRBV19 and TRBJ1-5, with 7 nucleotides matching TRBD1. This CDR3 has 13 residues. V shed 6 bases and J 5 bases; nucleotides not matched to a gene: 4. Per germline, CDR1 LNHDA and CDR2 SQIVND (reference sequence). The variable domain in full, with the rest retrieved from reference TRBV19 and TRBJ1-5, is DGGITQSPKYLFRKEGQNVTLSCEQNLNHDAMYWYRQDPGQGLRLIYYSQIVNDFQKGDIAEGYSVSREKKESFPLTVTSAQKNPTAFYLCASRWDRYQPQHFGDGTRLSIL.

CDR3 nucleotide sequence: TGCGCCAGCAGCCAGCCCGGACAGGGGTTCGGGGAGCTGTTTTTT. Its protein is CASSQPGQGFGELFF. V and J are TRBV4-1 and TRBJ2-2; 9 bases map to TRBD1. V shed 3 bases, J shed 7 bases, and the junction held 6 bases outside the gene matches. This CDR3 comprises 15 residues. Germline lookup yields CDR1 MGHRA and CDR2 YSYEKL.

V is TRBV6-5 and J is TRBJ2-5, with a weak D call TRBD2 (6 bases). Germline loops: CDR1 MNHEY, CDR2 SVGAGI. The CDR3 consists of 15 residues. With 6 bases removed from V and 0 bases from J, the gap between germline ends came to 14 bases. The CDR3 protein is CASSSGVRYQETQYF. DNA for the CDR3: TGTGCCAGCAGCTCGGGGGTTCGGTACCAAGAGACCCAGTACTTC.

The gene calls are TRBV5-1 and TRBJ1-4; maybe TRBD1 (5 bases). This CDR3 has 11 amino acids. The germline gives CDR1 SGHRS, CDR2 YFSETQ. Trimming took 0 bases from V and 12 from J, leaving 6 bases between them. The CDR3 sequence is CASSLGRELFF. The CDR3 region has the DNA TGCGCCAGCAGCTTGGGCAGGGAACTGTTTTTT. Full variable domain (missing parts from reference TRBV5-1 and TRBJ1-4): KAGVTQTPRYLIKTRGQQVTLSCSPISGHRSVSWYQQTPGQGLQFLFEYFSETQRNKGNFPGRFSGRQFSNSRSEMNVSTLELGDSALYLCASSLGRELFFGSGTQLSVL.

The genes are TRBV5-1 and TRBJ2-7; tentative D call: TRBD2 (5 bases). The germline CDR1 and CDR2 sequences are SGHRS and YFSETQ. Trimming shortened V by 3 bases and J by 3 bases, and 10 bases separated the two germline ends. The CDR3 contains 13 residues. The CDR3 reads CASSSGIDYEQYF. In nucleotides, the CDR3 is TGCGCCAGCAGCTCCGGGATCGACTACGAGCAGTACTTC.

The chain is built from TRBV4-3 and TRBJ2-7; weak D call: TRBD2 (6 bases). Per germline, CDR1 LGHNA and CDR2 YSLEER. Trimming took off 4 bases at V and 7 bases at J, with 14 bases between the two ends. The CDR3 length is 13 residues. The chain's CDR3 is CASSPYAGKEQYF. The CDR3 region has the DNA TGCGCCAGCAGCCCTTATGCGGGGAAAGAGCAGTACTTC.

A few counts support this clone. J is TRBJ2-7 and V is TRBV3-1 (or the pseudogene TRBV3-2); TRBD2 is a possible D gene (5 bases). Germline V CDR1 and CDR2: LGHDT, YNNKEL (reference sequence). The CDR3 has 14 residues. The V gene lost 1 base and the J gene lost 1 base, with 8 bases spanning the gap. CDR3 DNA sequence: TGTGCCAGCAGCCAAGGTGAGGGATCCTACGAGCAGTACTTC. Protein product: CASSQGEGSYEQYF.

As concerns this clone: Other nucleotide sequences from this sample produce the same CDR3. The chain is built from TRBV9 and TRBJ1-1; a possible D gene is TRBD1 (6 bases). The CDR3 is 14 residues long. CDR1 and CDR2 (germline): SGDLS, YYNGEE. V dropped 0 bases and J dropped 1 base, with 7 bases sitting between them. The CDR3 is CASSVAGQNTEAFF. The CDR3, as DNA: TGTGCCAGCAGCGTAGCGGGACAGAACACTGAAGCTTTCTTT. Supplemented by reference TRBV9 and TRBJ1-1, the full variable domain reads DSGVTQTPKHLITATGQRVTLRCSPRSGDLSVYWYQQSLDQGLQFLIQYYNGEERAKGNILERFSAQQFPDLHSELNLSSLELGDSALYFCASSVAGQNTEAFFGQGTRLTVV.

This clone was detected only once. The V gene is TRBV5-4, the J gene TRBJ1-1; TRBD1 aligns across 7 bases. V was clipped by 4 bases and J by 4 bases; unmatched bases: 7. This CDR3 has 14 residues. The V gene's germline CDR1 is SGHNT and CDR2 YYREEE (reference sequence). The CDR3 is CASSLGGGVTEAFF. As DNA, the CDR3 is TGTGCCAGCAGCCTCGGAGGGGGCGTCACTGAAGCTTTCTTT. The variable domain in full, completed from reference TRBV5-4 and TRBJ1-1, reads ETGVTQSPTHLIKTRGQQVTLRCSSQSGHNTVSWYQQALGQGPQFIFQYYREEENGRGNFPPRFSGLQFPNYSSELNVNALELDDSALYLCASSLGGGVTEAFFGQGTRLTVV.

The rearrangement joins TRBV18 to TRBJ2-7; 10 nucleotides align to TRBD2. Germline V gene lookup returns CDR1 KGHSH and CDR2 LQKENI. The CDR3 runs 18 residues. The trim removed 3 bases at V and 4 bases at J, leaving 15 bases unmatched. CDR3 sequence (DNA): TGTGCCAGCTCACCCAAACCCAAAACTAGCGGGGTACGGTACGAGCAGTACTTC. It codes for CASSPKPKTSGVRYEQYF.

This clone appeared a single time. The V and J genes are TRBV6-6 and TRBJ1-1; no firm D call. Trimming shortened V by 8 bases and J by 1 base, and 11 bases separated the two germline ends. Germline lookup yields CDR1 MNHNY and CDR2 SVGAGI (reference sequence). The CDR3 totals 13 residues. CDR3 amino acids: CASGRARNTEAFF. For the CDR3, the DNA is TGTGCCAGCGGGCGGGCGCGGAACACTGAAGCTTTCTTT.

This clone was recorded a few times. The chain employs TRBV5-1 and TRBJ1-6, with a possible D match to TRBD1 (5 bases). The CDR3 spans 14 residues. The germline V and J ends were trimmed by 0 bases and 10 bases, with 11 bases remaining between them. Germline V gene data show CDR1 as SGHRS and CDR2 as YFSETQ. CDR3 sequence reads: CASSLEGDGSPLHF. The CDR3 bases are TGCGCCAGCAGCTTGGAAGGGGATGGGTCACCCCTCCACTTT.

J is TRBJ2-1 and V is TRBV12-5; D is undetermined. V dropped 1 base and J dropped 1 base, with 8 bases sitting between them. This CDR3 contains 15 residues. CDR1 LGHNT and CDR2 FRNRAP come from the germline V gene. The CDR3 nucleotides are TGTGCTAGTGGTTTGGGTTGGGCGTCCTACAATGAGCAGTTCTTC. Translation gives CASGLGWASYNEQFF. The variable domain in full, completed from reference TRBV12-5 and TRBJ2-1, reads DARVTQTPRHKVTEMGQEVTMRCQPILGHNTVFWYRQTMMQGLELLAYFRNRAPLDDSGMPKDRFSAEMPDATLATLKIQPSEPRDSAVYFCASGLGWASYNEQFFGPGTRLTVL.